This T cell receptor beta chain came from a study of CD8 T cells in Susac syndrome. Broader study findings: That the number of individuals in its TCR sequencing and HLA analysis was relatively small was acknowledged by the study.

Sequencing of TCR beta was undertaken in CD8+ and CD4+ T cells derived from blood. The study used treatment-naive patients who had stable or active relapsing-remitting disease as multiple sclerosis controls. TEMRA cells were enriched by FACS, and CD4+ and CD8+ T cells were negatively isolated. Random hexamers primed reverse transcription of about 0.5 to 1 ug RNA. TCRdb called the immunoSEQ multiplex PCR reads again in MiXCR, with one record for every CDR3 protein. The sample lists 250,000 to 350,000 distinct CDR3 sequences; more than 75% were seen once. For this clonotype: Its antigen remains unknown.

The V gene lost 7 bases and the J gene lost 4 bases, with 2 bases spanning the gap. Germline values: CDR1 SGDLS, CDR2 YYNGEE. The CDR3 is 9 residues long. V gene TRBV9 combines with J gene TRBJ1-2, with unresolved D. The TCR sequence derives from a human donor with multiple sclerosis. What was sequenced was CD8+ T cells from PBMCs. CDR3 nucleotide sequence: TGTGCCAGCGGCTATGGCTACACCTTC. Its protein product is CASGYGYTF.